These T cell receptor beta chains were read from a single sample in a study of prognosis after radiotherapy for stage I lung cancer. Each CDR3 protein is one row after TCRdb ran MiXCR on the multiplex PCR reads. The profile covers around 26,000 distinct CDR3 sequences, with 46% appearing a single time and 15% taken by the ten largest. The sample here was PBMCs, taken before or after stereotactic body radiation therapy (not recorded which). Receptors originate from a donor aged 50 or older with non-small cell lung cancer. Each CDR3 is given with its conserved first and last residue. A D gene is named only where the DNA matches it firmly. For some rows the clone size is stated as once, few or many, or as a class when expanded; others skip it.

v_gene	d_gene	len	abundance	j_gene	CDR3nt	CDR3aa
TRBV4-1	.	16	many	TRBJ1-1	TGCGCCAGCAGCCAAGAGAATGGGCAGTTGAACACTGAAGCTTTCTTT	CASSQENGQLNTEAFF
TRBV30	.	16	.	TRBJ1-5	TGTGCCTGGAAGTGGAGCGGGCCGAATAGCAATCAGCCCCAGCATTTT	CAWKWSGPNSNQPQHF
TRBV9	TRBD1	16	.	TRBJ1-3	TGTGCCAGCAGCGTAGGCACAGGGGAAGCTGGAAACACCATATATTTT	CASSVGTGEAGNTIYF
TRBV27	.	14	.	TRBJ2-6	TGTGCCAGCATTTTGTGGTCTGGTGCCAACGTCCTGACTTTC	CASILWSGANVLTF
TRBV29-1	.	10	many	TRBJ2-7	TGCAGCGCGAGCCAGGGCGAGCAGTACTTC	CSASQGEQYF
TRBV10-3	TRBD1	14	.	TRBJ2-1	TGTGCCATCGCCGGGGACAGGGGATACAATGAGCAGTTCTTC	CAIAGDRGYNEQFF
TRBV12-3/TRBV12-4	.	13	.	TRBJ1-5	TGTGCCAGCAGCGCATACAGTCGGGAGGCCCATCATTTT	CASSAYSREAHHF
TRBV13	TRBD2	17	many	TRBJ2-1	TGTGCCAGCAGCTTAGGCCGTTGGCTAGCGGGAGACGTTGAGCAGTTCTTC	CASSLGRWLAGDVEQFF
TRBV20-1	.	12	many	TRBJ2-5	TGCAGTGCCCGAGGGCTGGAAGAGACCCAGTACTTC	CSARGLEETQYF
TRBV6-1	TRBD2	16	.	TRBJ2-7	TGTGCCAGCAGGGCCTCCTTGCGGGAGGGCTCCTACGAGCAGTACTTC	CASRASLREGSYEQYF
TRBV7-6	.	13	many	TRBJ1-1	TGTGCCAGCAGCAAACAAGAGAACACTGAAGCTTTCTTT	CASSKQENTEAFF
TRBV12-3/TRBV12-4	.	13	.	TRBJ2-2	TGTGCCAGCAGTTTTGGGGGTGCCGGGGAGCTGTTTTTT	CASSFGGAGELFF
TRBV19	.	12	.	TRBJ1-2	TGTGCTAGTACCCCCCGTCACTATAGCTACACCTTC	CASTPRHYSYTF
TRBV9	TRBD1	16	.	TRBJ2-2	TGTGCCAGCAGCCCCAGGACAGGGAAAAACACCGGGGAGCTGTTTTTT	CASSPRTGKNTGELFF
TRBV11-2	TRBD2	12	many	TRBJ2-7	TGTGCCAGCACCATAACGGGGGGGGAGCAGTACTTC	CASTITGGEQYF
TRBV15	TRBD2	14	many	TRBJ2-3	TGTGCCACCACCCCGGGGGGTGACACAGATACGCAGTATTTT	CATTPGGDTDTQYF
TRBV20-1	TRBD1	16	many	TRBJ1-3	TGCAGTGCTACCGGGACAGGGGGTTTCTCTGGAAACACCATATATTTT	CSATGTGGFSGNTIYF
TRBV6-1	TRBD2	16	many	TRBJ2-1	TGTGCCAGCAGCCCCATCTTTACTAGCGGAAACAATGAGCAGTTCTTC	CASSPIFTSGNNEQFF
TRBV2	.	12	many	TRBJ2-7	TGTGCCAGCAGTGAAGCCTCCTACGAGCAGTACTTC	CASSEASYEQYF
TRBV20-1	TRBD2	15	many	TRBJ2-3	TGCAGTGCCAGAGTTGCTAGCGGGGTTGAAGATACGCAGTATTTT	CSARVASGVEDTQYF
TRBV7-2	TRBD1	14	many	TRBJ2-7	TGTGCCAGCAGCTCCCGGACAGGGACCTACGAGCAGTACTTC	CASSSRTGTYEQYF
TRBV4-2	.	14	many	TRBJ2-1	TGTGCCAGCAGCCGCTATACTTCCGACAATGAGCAGTTCTTC	CASSRYTSDNEQFF
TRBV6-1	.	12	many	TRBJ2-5	TGTGCCAGCAGTGAGACCGCGGAGACCCAGTACTTC	CASSETAETQYF
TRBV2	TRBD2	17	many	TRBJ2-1	TGTGCCAGCATCATTGGTAGACTAGCGGGACCCTACAATGAGCAGTTCTTC	CASIIGRLAGPYNEQFF
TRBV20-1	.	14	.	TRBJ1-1	TGCAGTGCTAGGGGGCGGTTTGTGAGGACTGAAGCTTTCTTT	CSARGRFVRTEAFF
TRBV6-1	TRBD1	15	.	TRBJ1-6	TGTGCCAGCAGTGGCCGACAGGGAAGAAATTCACCCCCCAACTTT	CASSGRQGRNSPPNF
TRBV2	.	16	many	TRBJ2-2	TGTGCCAGCAGTGAATCTTTGTGGGGCGTCACCGGGGAGCTGTTTTTT	CASSESLWGVTGELFF
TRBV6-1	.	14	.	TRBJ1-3	TGTGCCAGCATAAAGGGGCGATCTGGAAACACCATATATTTT	CASIKGRSGNTIYF
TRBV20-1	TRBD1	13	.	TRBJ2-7	TGCAGTATATACGGACAGGCATCCTACGAGCAGTACTTC	CSIYGQASYEQYF
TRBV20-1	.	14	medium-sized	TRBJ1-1	TGCAGTGCAGCGCAGCCACAGGGAAACACTGAAGCTTTCTTT	CSAAQPQGNTEAFF
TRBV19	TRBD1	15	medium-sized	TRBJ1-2	TGTGCCAGTAGAGCCCGACAGGGGTCGAACTATGGCTACACCTTC	CASRARQGSNYGYTF
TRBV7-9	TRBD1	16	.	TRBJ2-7	TGTGCCAGCAGCTTCCCGGGACAGGGGGCCTCCTACGAGCAGTACTTC	CASSFPGQGASYEQYF
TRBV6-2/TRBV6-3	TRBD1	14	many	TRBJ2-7	TGTGCCAGCAGGGCCTTGGGACAGAACTACGAGCAGTACTTC	CASRALGQNYEQYF
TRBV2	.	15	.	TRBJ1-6	TGTGCCAGCAGTCTTGCTGTTCACAATAATTCACCCCTCCACTTT	CASSLAVHNNSPLHF
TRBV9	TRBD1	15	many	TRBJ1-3	TGTGCCAGCAGCTTGACAGGGTACTCTGGAAACACCATATATTTT	CASSLTGYSGNTIYF
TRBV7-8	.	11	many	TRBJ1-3	TGTGCCAGCCGTGATGGAAACACCATATATTTT	CASRDGNTIYF
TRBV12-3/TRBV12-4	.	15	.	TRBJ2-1	TGTGCCAGCAGTTTTTTTAGCGGTATTTACAATGATCATTTCTTC	CASSFFSGIYNDHFF
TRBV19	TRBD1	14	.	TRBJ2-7	TGTGCCAGTGGCCTAGGGACAGGGTCCCAAGAGCAGTACTTC	CASGLGTGSQEQYF
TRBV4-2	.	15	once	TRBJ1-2	TGTGCCAGCAGCCAAGATGTTAGGGAGGCCTATGGCTACACCTTC	CASSQDVREAYGYTF
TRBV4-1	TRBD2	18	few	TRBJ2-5	TGCGCCAGCAGCCAAGATCTCTCAGCGGGGGGAATCCAAGAGACCCAGTACTTC	CASSQDLSAGGIQETQYF
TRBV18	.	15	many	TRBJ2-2	TGTGCCAGCTCACCCTCACAGGCCAGCACCGGGGAGCTGTTTTTT	CASSPSQASTGELFF
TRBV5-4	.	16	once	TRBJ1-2	TGTGCCAGCATGATGACCGGGGAAGGATTGGGCCATGGCTACACCTTC	CASMMTGEGLGHGYTF
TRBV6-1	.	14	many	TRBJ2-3	TGTGCCAGCAGAGAGACCAAGAGCACAGATACGCAGTATTTT	CASRETKSTDTQYF
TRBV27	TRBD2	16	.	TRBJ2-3	TGTGCCAGCAGTTCTACCCCCGGGACTACCCGAGATACGCAGTATTTT	CASSSTPGTTRDTQYF
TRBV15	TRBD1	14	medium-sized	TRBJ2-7	TGTGCCACCAGCCCGGGACAGGGGGGCGACGAGCAGTACTTC	CATSPGQGGDEQYF
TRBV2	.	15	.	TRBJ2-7	TGTGCCAGCAGTGAAGCGTGGGGGGAGTACTACGAGCAGTACTTC	CASSEAWGEYYEQYF
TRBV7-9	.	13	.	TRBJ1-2	TGTGCCAGCAGCCCCCAAGCGGCGGATGACTACACCTTC	CASSPQAADDYTF
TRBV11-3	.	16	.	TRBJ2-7	TGTGGCAGCATCTTAGATTGTCGCGGCGGTGACTACGAGCAGTACTTC	CGSILDCRGGDYEQYF
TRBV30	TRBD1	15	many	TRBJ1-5	TGTGCCTGGAGGGCATCGGACAGGGGCAATCAGCCCCAGCATTTT	CAWRASDRGNQPQHF
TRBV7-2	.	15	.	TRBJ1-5	TGTGCCAGCAGCTTAGCAAGGGGTCCAAATCAGACCCAGCATTTT	CASSLARGPNQTQHF
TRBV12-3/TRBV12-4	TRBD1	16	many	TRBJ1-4	TGTGCCAGCAGTTTTATCCAGGGGGCAACTAATGAAAAACTGTTTTTT	CASSFIQGATNEKLFF
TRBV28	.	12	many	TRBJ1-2	TGTGCCAGCAGTCGGGTTGGCTATGGCTACACCTTC	CASSRVGYGYTF